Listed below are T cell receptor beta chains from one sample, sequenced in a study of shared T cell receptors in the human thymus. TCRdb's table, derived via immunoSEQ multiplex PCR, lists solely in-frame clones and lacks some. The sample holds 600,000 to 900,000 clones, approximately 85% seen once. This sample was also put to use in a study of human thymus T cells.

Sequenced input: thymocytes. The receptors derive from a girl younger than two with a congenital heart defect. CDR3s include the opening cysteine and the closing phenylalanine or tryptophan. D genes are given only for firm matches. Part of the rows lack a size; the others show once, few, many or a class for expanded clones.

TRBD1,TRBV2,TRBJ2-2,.,CASTKFRGSNGELFF,TGTGCCAGCACGAAGTTCAGGGGGTCAAACGGGGAGCTGTTTTTT
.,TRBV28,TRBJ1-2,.,CASSLRGNYGYTF,TGTGCCAGCAGTTTACGGGGTAACTATGGCTACACCTTC
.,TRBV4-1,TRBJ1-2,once,CASSQGRESYGYTF,TGCGCCAGCAGCCAAGGACGGGAGTCCTATGGCTACACCTTC
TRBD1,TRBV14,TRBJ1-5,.,CASSQGPRGRQGQPQHF,TGTGCCAGCAGCCAAGGCCCCAGGGGGCGTCAGGGTCAGCCCCAGCATTTT
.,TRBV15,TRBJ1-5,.,CATSRALKSGNQPQHF,TGTGCCACCAGCAGAGCACTAAAGTCCGGCAATCAGCCCCAGCATTTT
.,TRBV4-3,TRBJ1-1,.,CASSQDPPPTGNTEAFF,TGCGCCAGCAGCCAAGATCCCCCCCCGACAGGGAACACTGAAGCTTTCTTT
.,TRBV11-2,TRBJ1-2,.,CASSLDRNKRNYGYTF,TGTGCCAGCAGCTTAGATAGGAATAAGAGGAACTATGGCTACACCTTC
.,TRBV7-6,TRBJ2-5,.,CASSLRGFWAGSETQYF,TGTGCCAGCAGCCTAAGGGGCTTTTGGGCAGGGTCGGAGACCCAGTACTTC
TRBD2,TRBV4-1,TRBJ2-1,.,CASSQDSPGLAPNEQFF,TGCGCCAGCAGCCAAGACTCTCCCGGACTAGCTCCCAATGAGCAGTTCTTC
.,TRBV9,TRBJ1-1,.,CASSVGRDSGDTEAFF,TGTGCCAGCAGCGTAGGCCGGGACTCCGGGGACACTGAAGCTTTCTTT
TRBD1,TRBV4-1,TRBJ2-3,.,CASSQEITVFQGQGRDTQYF,TGCGCCAGCAGCCAAGAAATTACGGTTTTCCAGGGACAGGGAAGAGATACGCAGTATTTT
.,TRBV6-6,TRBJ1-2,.,CASSYEAREGDYGYTF,TGTGCCAGCAGTTACGAGGCCCGGGAGGGGGACTATGGCTACACCTTC